This T cell receptor (beta chain) was documented in a study of blood T cell repertoires in COVID-19. The CDR3 contains 16 residues. Germline CDR1 and CDR2: LGHNT and FRNRAP. V lost 1 base and J lost 3, with 13 bases in between. The authors' processing: Quantification of nucleated cells was approximated via reference gene primer amplification. The protocol was immunoSEQ multiplex PCR, while the TCRdb copy is restricted to in-frame clones and leaves out a portion. That table furnishes V, J and clone size, whereas the DNA furnished D and trimming. The data hold 30,000 to 40,000 clones, with 90% observed a single time.

The chain couples TRBV12-5 to TRBJ1-5; D gene uncertain. Sample: peripheral blood. The clonotype was recovered from a human donor in a cohort sampled during active COVID-19. CDR3 protein: CASGLGDDTNNQPQHF. The CDR3 region has the DNA TGTGCTAGTGGTTTGGGCGATGACACCAACAATCAGCCCCAGCATTTT.